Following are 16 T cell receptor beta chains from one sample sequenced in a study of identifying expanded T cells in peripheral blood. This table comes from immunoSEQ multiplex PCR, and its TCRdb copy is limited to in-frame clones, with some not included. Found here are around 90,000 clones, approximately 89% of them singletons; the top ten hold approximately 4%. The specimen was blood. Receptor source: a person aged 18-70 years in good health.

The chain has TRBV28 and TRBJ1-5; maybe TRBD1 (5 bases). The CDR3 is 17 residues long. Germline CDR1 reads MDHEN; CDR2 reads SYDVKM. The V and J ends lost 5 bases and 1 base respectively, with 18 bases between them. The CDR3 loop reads CASSGPSGTISNQPQHF. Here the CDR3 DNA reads TGTGCCAGCAGTGGTCCCAGTGGGACCATCAGCAATCAGCCCCAGCATTTT.

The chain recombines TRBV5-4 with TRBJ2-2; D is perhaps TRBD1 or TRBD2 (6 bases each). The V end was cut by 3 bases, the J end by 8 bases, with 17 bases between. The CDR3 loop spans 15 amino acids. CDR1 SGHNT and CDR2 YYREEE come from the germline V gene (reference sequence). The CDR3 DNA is TGTGCCAGCAGCTCGGGGGCGGAGGCCCGGGGGGAGCTGTTTTTT. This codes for CASSSGAEARGELFF.

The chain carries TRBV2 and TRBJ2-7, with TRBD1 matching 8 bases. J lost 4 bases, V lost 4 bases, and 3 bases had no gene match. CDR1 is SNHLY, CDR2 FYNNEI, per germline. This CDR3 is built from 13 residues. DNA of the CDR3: TGTGCCAGCAGTGGAACAGGGGGATACGAGCAGTACTTC. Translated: CASSGTGGYEQYF.

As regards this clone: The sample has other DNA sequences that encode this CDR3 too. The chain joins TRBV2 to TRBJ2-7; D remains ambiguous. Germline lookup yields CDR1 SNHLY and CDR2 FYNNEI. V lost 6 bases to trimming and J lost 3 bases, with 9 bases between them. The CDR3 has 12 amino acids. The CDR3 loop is CASSRTGYEQYF. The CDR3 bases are TGTGCCAGCAGCCGGACGGGCTACGAGCAGTACTTC.

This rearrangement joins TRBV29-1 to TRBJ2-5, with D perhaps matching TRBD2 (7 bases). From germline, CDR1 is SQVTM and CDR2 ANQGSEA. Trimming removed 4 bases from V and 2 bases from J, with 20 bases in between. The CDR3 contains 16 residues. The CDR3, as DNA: TGCAGCGTTGGGGGGGGCAGGGCCGAGATTCAAGAGACCCAGTACTTC. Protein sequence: CSVGGGRAEIQETQYF.

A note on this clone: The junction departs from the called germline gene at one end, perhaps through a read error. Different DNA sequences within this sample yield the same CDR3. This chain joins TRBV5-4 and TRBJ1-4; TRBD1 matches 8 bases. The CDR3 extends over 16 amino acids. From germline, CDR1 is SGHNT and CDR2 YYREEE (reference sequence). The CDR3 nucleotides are TGCGCCAGCAGCTTGGGGGGACAGGAACGAGCTGAAAAACTGTTTTTT. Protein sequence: CASSLGGQERAEKLFF.

In DNA, the CDR3 is TGTGCCAGCAGCCTGATTACTAGCGGTTACAATGAGCAGTTCTTC. Translation gives CASSLITSGYNEQFF. The V call is TRBV11-2, the J call TRBJ2-1; 8 bases match TRBD2. The V gene's germline CDR1 is SGHAT and CDR2 FQNNGV. CDR3 size: 15 residues. V lost 5 bases and J lost 4; bases outside the gene matches: 7.

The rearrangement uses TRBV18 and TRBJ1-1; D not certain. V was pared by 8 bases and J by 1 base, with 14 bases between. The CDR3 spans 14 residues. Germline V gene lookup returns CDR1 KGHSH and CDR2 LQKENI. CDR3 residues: CASTREAGNTEAFF. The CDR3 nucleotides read TGTGCCAGCACAAGGGAGGCGGGGAACACTGAAGCTTTCTTT.

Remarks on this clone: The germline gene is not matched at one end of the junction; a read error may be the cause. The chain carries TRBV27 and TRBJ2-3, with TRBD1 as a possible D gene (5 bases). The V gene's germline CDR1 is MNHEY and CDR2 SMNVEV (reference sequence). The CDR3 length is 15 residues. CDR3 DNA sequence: TGTGCCAGCAGTCCCTATGGCCTCAGCACAGGTACGCAGTATTTT. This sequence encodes CASSPYGLSTGTQYF.

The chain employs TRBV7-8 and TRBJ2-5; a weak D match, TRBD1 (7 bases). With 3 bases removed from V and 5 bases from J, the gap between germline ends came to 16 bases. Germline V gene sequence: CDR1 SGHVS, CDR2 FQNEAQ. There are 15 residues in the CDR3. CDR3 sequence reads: CASSLDGGGEETQYF. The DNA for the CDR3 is TGTGCCAGCAGCTTGGACGGAGGGGGCGAGGAGACCCAGTACTTC.

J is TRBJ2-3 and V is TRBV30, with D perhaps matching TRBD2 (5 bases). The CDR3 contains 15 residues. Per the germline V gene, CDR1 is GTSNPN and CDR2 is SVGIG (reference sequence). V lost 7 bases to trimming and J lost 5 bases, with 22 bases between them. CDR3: CAFSGSPPHQDTQYF. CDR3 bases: TGTGCCTTCTCGGGATCACCTCCGCACCAAGATACGCAGTATTTT. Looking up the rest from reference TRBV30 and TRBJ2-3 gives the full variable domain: SQTIHQWPATLVQPVGSPLSLECTVEGTSNPNLYWYRQAAGRGLQLLFYSVGIGQISSEVPQNLSASRPQDRQFILSSKKLLLSDSGFYLCAFSGSPPHQDTQYFGPGTRLTVL.

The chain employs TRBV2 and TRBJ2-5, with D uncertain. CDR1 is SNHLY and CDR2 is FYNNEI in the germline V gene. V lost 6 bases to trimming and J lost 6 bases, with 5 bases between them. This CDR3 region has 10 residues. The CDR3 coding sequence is TGTGCCAGCAGCCTAAAGACCCAGTACTTC. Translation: CASSLKTQYF.

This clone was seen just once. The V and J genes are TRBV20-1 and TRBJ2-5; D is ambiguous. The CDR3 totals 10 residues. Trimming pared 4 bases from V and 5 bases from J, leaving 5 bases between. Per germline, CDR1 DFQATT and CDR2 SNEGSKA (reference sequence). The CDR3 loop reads CSAITETQYF. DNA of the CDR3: TGCAGTGCTATCACTGAGACCCAGTACTTC.

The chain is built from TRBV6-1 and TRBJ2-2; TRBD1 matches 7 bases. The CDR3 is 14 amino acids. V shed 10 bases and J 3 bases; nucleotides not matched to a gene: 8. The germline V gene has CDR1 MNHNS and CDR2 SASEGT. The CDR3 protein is CANNPGGDTGELFF. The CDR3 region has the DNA TGTGCCAACAATCCAGGGGGTGACACCGGGGAGCTGTTTTTT.

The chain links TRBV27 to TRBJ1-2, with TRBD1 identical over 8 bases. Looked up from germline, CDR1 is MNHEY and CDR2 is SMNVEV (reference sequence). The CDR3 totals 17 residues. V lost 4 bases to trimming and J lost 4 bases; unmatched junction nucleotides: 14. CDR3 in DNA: TGTGCCAGCAGTTCACATGGGACAGGAAGATTCGGCTATGGCTACACCTTC. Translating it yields CASSSHGTGRFGYGYTF.

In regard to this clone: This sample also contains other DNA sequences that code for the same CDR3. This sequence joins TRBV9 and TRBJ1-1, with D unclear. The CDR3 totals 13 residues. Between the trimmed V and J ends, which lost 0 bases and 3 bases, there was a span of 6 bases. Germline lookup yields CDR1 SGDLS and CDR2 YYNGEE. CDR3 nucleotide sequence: TGTGCCAGCAGCGTAGGAGGTTACACTGAAGCTTTCTTT. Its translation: CASSVGGYTEAFF.